The 15 T cell receptor beta chains given below trace back to one sample, sequenced in a study of graft-versus-host responses after intestinal transplantation. These receptors lack a known antigen. Assay: immunoSEQ multiplex PCR; the TCRdb copy retains only in-frame clones and omits some. The table lists 90,000 or so clones, around 83% of them singletons. The source material was unstimulated CD4+ T cells sorted from spleen or lymph node cells, sampled before intestinal transplant. The receptors originated from a human donor who received an intestinal transplant.

This clone was picked up a small number of times. The chain is built from TRBV6-6 and TRBJ1-5; 7 nucleotides align to TRBD1. The CDR3 runs 15 residues. V trimming: 4 bases; J trimming: 6 bases; junction bases outside the gene matches: 9. Looked up from germline, CDR1 is MNHNY and CDR2 is SVGAGI (reference sequence). The CDR3 loop reads CASSSTGDRRQPQHF. CDR3 bases: TGTGCCAGCAGTTCCACAGGGGATAGGCGTCAGCCCCAGCATTTT.

The CDR3 bases are TGCGCCAGCAGAACGGGGGATCAGGAGACCCAGTACTTC. It is translated as CASRTGDQETQYF. The chain recombines TRBV5-1 with TRBJ2-5; D may be TRBD2 (6 bases). CDR3 length: 13 amino acids. The germline CDR1 and CDR2 sequences are SGHRS and YFSETQ. V was cut by 5 bases and J by 5 bases, with 13 bases left in between.

The gene calls are TRBV6-5 and TRBJ1-3; 8 bases map to TRBD1. CDR3 length equals 15 residues. Losses at the gene ends were 6 bases for V and 4 bases for J; bases not matched to a gene: 8. The germline V gene has CDR1 MNHEY and CDR2 SVGAGI. Here the CDR3 DNA reads TGTGCCAGCAGCCGCGGACAGGGAGTAGGAAACACCATATATTTT. Amino acids: CASSRGQGVGNTIYF.

The rearrangement joins TRBV6-1 to TRBJ1-5; D is possibly TRBD1 (5 bases). Trimming cost V 4 bases and J 6 bases, with 13 bases left between them. The CDR3 consists of 14 residues. Germline CDR1 MNHNS, CDR2 SASEGT. CDR3 in amino acids: CASSVVGAGQPQHF. CDR3 DNA: TGTGCCAGCAGTGTAGTAGGGGCAGGTCAGCCCCAGCATTTT.

The genes are TRBV28 and TRBJ2-7; 8 bases align to TRBD1. V lost 2 bases to trimming and J lost 5 bases; unmatched junction nucleotides: 8. This CDR3 region has 15 residues. Germline V gene data show CDR1 as MDHEN and CDR2 as SYDVKM. The CDR3 DNA sequence: TGTGCCAGCAGTTTAGGCGGCAGGGGGCTGGACGAGCAGTACTTC. Translation: CASSLGGRGLDEQYF.

The V gene is TRBV27, the J gene TRBJ1-5; D call uncertain. The CDR3 sequence is 16 residues long. Germline V gene data show CDR1 as MNHEY and CDR2 as SMNVEV (reference sequence). Trimming took 6 bases from V and 4 from J, leaving 19 bases between them. CDR3 region: CASRLSSAANNQPQHF. The CDR3 coding sequence is TGTGCCAGCAGGCTATCCTCGGCAGCGAATAATCAGCCCCAGCATTTT.

In its sample, this clone was seen once. The chain is built from TRBV4-2 and TRBJ1-1, with no clear D. V shed 0 bases and J shed 5 bases, with 16 bases lying between them. The germline CDR1 and CDR2 sequences are LGHNA and YNFKEQ. The CDR3 spans 16 residues. CDR3 DNA: TGTGCCAGCAGCCAAGATTTAGCTAGTAGAGAGACTGAAGCTTTCTTT. Protein sequence: CASSQDLASRETEAFF.

This chain uses TRBV7-2 with TRBJ2-7; 7 positions match TRBD1. This CDR3 region has 14 residues. J lost 2 bases, V lost 5 bases, and 6 bases had no gene match. CDR1 and CDR2 (germline): SGHTA, FQGNSA. The CDR3 region is CASSPTGQPYEQYF. The CDR3 DNA sequence: TGTGCCAGCAGCCCGACGGGACAGCCCTACGAGCAGTACTTC.

This clone was observed a handful of times. The chain uses TRBV23-1 and TRBJ1-6; D might be TRBD1 (5 bases). TRBV23-1 is given ORF status, its function remaining uncertain. The CDR3 covers 14 residues. V was clipped by 4 bases and J by 7 bases, with 11 bases between them. The CDR3 DNA reads TGCGCCAGCAGTCGTGGGGGGAAGAATTCACCCCTCCACTTT. Its protein is CASSRGGKNSPLHF.

The chain recombines TRBV7-6 with TRBJ2-1, with D perhaps TRBD2 (6 bases). Trimming shortened V by 4 bases and J by 14 bases, and 21 bases separated the two germline ends. Germline CDR1 and CDR2: SGHVS and FNYEAQ. The CDR3 sequence is 14 residues long. CDR3 sequence (DNA): TGTGCCAGCAGCTCGAAAGGGACGGGGGAGTTTAAGTTCTTC. Encoded protein: CASSSKGTGEFKFF.

The J gene is TRBJ2-3, the V gene TRBV4-1; possibly TRBD2 for D (5 bases). The CDR3 loop spans 18 amino acids. V lost 8 bases and J 0 bases, leaving 24 bases between the germline ends. The germline V gene has CDR1 MGHRA and CDR2 YSYEKL. In DNA form, the CDR3 reads TGCGCCAGCCGGTCGAGAGGGAGCAGGCGCTCTAGCACAGATACGCAGTATTTT. Residues: CASRSRGSRRSSTDTQYF.

This clone was seen only once. The genes are TRBV18 and TRBJ1-2; TRBD1 matches 7 bases. The CDR3 covers 13 residues. Trimming took 3 bases from V and 4 from J; bases not matched to a gene: 2. Germline V gene sequence: CDR1 KGHSH, CDR2 LQKENI. CDR3 residues: CASSPWDSYGYTF. The CDR3 region has the DNA TGTGCCAGCTCACCTTGGGACAGCTATGGCTACACCTTC.

This clone was picked up one time. The V call is TRBV28, the J call TRBJ2-1, with D possibly matching TRBD2 (5 bases). The CDR3 is made up of 17 amino acids. Germline V gives CDR1 MDHEN, CDR2 SYDVKM. The V and J ends lost 1 base and 0 bases respectively, with 13 bases between them. The CDR3 loop is CASSLSAGTSSYNEQFF. The CDR3 DNA reads as TGTGCCAGCAGTTTATCGGCGGGCACGAGCTCCTACAATGAGCAGTTCTTC.

J is TRBJ1-4 and V is TRBV6-5, with unresolved D. Germline CDR1 reads MNHEY; CDR2 reads SVGAGI. Trimming removed 6 bases from V and 7 bases from J, with 12 bases in between. The length of the CDR3 is 13 residues. The CDR3 sequence is CASRMGSREKLFF. CDR3 nucleotides: TGTGCCAGCAGAATGGGCAGTCGTGAAAAACTGTTTTTT.

This clone was observed a single time. This chain connects TRBV11-1 to TRBJ2-1; D gene unclear. Trimming took off 2 bases at V and 5 bases at J, with 4 bases between the two ends. CDR1 and CDR2 (germline): SGHAT, FQDESV (reference sequence). This CDR3 region has 12 residues. The CDR3 DNA sequence: TGTGCCAGCAGCTTAACAAACAATGAGCAGTTCTTC. Translation: CASSLTNNEQFF. The variable domain in full, completed from reference TRBV11-1 and TRBJ2-1, reads EAEVAQSPRYKITEKSQAVAFWCDPISGHATLYWYRQILGQGPELLVQFQDESVVDDSQLPKDRFSAERLKGVDSTLKIQPAELGDSAMYLCASSLTNNEQFFGPGTRLTVL.